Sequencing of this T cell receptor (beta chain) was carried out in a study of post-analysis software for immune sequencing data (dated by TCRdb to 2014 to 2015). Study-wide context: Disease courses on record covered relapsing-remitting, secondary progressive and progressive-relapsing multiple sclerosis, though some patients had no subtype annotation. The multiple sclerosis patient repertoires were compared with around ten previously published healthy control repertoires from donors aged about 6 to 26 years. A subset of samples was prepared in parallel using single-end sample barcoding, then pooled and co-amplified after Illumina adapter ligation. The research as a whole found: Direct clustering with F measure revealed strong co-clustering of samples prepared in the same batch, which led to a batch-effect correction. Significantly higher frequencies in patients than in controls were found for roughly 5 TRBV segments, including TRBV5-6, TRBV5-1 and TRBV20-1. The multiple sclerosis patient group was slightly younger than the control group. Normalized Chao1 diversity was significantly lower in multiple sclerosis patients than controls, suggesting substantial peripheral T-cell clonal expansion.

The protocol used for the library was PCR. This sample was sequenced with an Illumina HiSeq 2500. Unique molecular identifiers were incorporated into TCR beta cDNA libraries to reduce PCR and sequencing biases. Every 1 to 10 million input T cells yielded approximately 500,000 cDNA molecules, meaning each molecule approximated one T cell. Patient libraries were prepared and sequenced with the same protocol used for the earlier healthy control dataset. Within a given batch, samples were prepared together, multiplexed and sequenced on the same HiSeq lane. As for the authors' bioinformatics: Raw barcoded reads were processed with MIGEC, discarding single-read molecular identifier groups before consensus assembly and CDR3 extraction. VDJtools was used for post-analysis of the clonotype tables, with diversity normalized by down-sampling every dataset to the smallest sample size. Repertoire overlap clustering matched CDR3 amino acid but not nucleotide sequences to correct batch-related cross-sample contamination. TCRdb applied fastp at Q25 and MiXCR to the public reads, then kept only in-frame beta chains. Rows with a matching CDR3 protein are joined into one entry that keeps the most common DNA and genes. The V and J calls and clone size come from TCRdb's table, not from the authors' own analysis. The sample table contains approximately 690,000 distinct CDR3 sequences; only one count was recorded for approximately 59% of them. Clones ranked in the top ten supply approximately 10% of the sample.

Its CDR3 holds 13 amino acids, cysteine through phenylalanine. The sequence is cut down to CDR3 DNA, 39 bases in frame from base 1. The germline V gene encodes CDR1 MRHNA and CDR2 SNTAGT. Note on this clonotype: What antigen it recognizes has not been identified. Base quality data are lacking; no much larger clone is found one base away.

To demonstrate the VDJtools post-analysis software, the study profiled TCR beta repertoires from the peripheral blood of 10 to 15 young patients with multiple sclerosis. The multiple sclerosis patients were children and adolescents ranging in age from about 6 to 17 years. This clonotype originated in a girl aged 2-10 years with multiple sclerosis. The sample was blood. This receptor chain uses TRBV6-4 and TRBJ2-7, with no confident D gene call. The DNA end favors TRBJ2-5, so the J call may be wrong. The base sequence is TGTGCCAGCAGTGACGCCCCCGACGGGACCCAGTACTTC. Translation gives CASSDAPDGTQYF.